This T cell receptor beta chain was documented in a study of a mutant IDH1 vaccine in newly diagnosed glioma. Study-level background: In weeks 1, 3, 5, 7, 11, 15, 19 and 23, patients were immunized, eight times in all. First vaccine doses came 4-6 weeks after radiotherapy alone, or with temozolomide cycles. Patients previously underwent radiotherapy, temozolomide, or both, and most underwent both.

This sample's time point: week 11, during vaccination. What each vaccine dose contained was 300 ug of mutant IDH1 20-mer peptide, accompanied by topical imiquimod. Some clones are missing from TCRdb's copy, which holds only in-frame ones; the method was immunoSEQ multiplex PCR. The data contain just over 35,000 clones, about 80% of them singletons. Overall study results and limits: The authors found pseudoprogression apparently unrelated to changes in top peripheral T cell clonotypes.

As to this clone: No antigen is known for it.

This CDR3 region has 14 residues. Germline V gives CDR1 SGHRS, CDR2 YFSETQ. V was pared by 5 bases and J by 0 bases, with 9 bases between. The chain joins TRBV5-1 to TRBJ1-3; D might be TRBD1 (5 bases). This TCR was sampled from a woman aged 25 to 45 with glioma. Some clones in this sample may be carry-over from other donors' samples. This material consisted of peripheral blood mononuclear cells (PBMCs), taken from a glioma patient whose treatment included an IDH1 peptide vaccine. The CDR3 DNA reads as TGCGCCAGCAGATGGGACGACTCTGGAAACACCATATATTTT. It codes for CASRWDDSGNTIYF.